The 5 T cell receptor beta chains given below trace back to one sample, sequenced in a study of monozygotic twins with inflammatory bowel disease. Reprocessing the 5' RACE reads, TCRdb reports a single entry for every CDR3 protein and omits DNA. The listing records 110,000 to 150,000 distinct CDR3 sequences. The sequenced sample was blood. These receptors originate from a human donor with ulcerative colitis or Crohn's disease, or a healthy co-twin of an affected twin (not recorded which).

The rearrangement joins TRBV11-1 to TRBJ1-1; TCRdb outputs TRBD1, but without DNA this stays unchecked. CDR1 is SGHAT and CDR2 is FQDESV in the germline V gene (reference sequence). CDR3 length equals 18 residues. CDR3 amino acids: CASSLGARTGVFGTEAFF.

This rearrangement joins TRBV7-2 to TRBJ2-2; TCRdb selects TRBD2, and the lack of DNA leaves this call unchecked. Germline CDR1 reads SGHTA; CDR2 reads FQGNSA. The CDR3 extends over 15 amino acids. This CDR3 reads CASSFPGGSSGELFF. Looking up the rest from reference TRBV7-2 and TRBJ2-2 gives the full variable domain: GAGVSQSPSNKVTEKGKDVELRCDPISGHTALYWYRQSLGQGLEFLIYFQGNSAPDKSGLPSDRFSAERTGGSVSTLTIQRTQQEDSAVYLCASSFPGGSSGELFFGEGSRLTVL.

The gene calls are TRBV5-5 and TRBJ2-1; there is no DNA to check the TCRdb D call of TRBD1. The CDR3 totals 16 residues. Germline V CDR1 and CDR2: SGHKS, YYEKEE (reference sequence). CDR3 region: CASSQLTGGINNEQFF.

J is TRBJ2-5 and V is TRBV10-3. The CDR3 is made up of 14 amino acids. Per germline, CDR1 ENHRY and CDR2 SYGVKD. The CDR3: CAIRRSDGQETQYF.

The rearrangement joins TRBV9 to TRBJ1-4. The CDR3 has 13 residues. CDR1 SGDLS and CDR2 YYNGEE come from the germline V gene. CDR3 residues: CASSGELGEKLFF.